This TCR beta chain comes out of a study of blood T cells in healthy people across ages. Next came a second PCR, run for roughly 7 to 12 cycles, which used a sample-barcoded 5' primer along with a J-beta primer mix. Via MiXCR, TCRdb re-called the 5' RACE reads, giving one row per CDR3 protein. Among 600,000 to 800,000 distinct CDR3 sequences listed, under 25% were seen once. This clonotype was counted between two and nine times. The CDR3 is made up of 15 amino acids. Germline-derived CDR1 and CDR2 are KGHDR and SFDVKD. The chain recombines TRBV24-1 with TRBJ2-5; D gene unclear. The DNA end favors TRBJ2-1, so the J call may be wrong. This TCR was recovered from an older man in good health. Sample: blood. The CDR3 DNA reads TGTGCCACCAGTGATCCCGGAAGAAACTACAATGAGCAGTTCTTC. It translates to CATSDPGRNYNEQFF.